This section outlines one T cell receptor (beta chain) sequence together with its context. Its matching antigen is unknown. This specimen belongs to a study of blood T cells in healthy people across ages. The study, taken as a whole, reports: Estimated diversity across one million T cells was deemed an underestimate.

Germline CDR1 is SGHRS and CDR2 is YFSETQ. The CDR3 has 14 residues. V lost 4 bases to trimming and J lost 9 bases; unmatched junction nucleotides: 12. Together with a sample-barcoded 5' primer, a J-beta primer mix was included in a second PCR lasting about 7 to 11 cycles. One entry per CDR3 protein results from TCRdb running MiXCR on the 5' RACE reads. The sample yields about 1.8 million distinct CDR3 sequences, just under 50% seen once. Those donating, healthy Caucasian individuals from Russia, were aged roughly 6 to 100. The specimen sequenced was blood. The sequence derives from a woman aged 40-49 years in good health. The chain uses TRBV5-1 and TRBJ2-5; TRBD1 matches 7 bases. CDR3 DNA: TGCGCCAGCAGCATACAGGGGTTTCCCAGGGCCCAGTACTTC. Encoded protein: CASSIQGFPRAQYF. The variable domain in full, with the rest retrieved from reference TRBV5-1 and TRBJ2-5, is KAGVTQTPRYLIKTRGQQVTLSCSPISGHRSVSWYQQTPGQGLQFLFEYFSETQRNKGNFPGRFSGRQFSNSRSEMNVSTLELGDSALYLCASSIQGFPRAQYFGPGTRLLVL.